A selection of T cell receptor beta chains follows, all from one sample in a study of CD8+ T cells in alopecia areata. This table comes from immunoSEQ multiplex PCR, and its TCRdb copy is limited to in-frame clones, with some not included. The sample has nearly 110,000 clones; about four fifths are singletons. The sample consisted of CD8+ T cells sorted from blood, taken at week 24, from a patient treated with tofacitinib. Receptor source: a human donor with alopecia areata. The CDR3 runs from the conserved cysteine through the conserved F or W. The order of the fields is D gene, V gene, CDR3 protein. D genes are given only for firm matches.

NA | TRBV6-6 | CASSPGGPSTDTQYF
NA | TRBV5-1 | CASRLDPYEQYF
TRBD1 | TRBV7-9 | CASQGWDRAGKNIQYF
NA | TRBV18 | CASSPPGQPPHYEQYF
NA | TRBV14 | CASSHVLHEQYF
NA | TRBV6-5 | CASSYSLTDTQYF
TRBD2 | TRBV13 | CASSFTSGGDNEQFF
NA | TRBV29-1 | CSVEDWSGKSGGQYF
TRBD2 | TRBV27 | CASSPGLAGGNEQFF
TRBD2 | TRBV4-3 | CASSQEYSGGARAQTQYF
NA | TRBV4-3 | CASSQDRAGHSGNTIYF
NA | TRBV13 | CASSPSTTDTQYF
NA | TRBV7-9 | CASSLVVMFQETQYF
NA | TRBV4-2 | CASSQDPRDTQYF
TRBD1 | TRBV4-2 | CASSQEGQGHSYEQYF
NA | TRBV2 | CASSEEVSSYEQYF
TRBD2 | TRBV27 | CASSGGLAGEETQYF
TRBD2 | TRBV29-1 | CSVVSAGESEQYF
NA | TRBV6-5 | CASSYFGSSYEQYF
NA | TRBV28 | CASSITGNTGELFF
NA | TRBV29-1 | CSALGNAKETQYF
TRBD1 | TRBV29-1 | CSVTGGISNGYTF
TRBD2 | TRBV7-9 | CASSPSPGGVLGNEQFF
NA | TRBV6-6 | CASSPGRSYEQYF
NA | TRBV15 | CATSGFRDSYNEQFF
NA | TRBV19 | CASSDDSISYNEQFF
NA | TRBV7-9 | CASSTTGTEAFF
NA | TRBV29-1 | CSVEAVGHQETQYF
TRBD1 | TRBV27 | CASRLLQGAATEAFF